This section outlines one T cell receptor beta chain sequence together with its context. Its cognate antigen is unknown. The entry originates in a study of CD8 T cells in Susac syndrome. General study points: TEMRA cells and active patients showed peak Susac CD8+ clonal expansion.

The CDR3 sequence is 14 residues long. V lost 7 bases to trimming and J lost 1 base, with 16 bases between them. Germline CDR1 GTSNPN, CDR2 SVGIG (reference sequence). RNA totalling roughly 0.5 to 1 ug underwent reverse transcription with random hexamers. Coverage of TCR beta CDR3 amplification by immunoSEQ multiplex PCR extended to 54 Vbeta and 13 Jbeta. From the immunoSEQ multiplex PCR reads, TCRdb called clonotypes with MiXCR, one entry per CDR3 protein. The table records around 170,000 distinct CDR3 sequences, 95% of them present only once. The clonotype was recovered from a human donor with Susac syndrome. Sequenced sample: CD8+ T cells from PBMCs. This chain joins TRBV30 and TRBJ1-1; perhaps TRBD1 as D (6 bases). The CDR3 region has the DNA TGTGCCTCCCCCCGGGGGGCAGGGAACACTGAAGCTTTCTTT. Encoded protein: CASPRGAGNTEAFF. The full variable domain, with the rest looked up from reference TRBV30 and TRBJ1-1, is SQTIHQWPATLVQPVGSPLSLECTVEGTSNPNLYWYRQAAGRGLQLLFYSVGIGQISSEVPQNLSASRPQDRQFILSSKKLLLSDSGFYLCASPRGAGNTEAFFGQGTRLTVV.